This T cell receptor beta chain emerged from a study of blood T cell repertoires in COVID-19. On the study more broadly: The United States, Italy and Spain were the sources of the acute and convalescent COVID-19 samples. The analysed material was cDNA or gDNA that came from T cells, B-cell-depleted T cells, or PBMCs.

The CDR3 consists of 15 residues. Germline CDR1 reads MNHEY; CDR2 reads SVGEGT. V gave up 4 bases and J gave up 2 bases; unmatched junction bases: 8. Original processing methods: By means of reference gene primer amplification, nucleated cell counts were estimated. TCRdb's copy holds only in-frame clones and misses some; the assay was immunoSEQ multiplex PCR. That table is the source of V, J and clone size, and D and trimming were worked out from the DNA. The data contain tens of thousands of clones, about 90% of them singletons. The specimen sequenced was peripheral blood. This chain joins TRBV6-2 or TRBV6-3 and TRBJ2-7; 7 bases match TRBD2. This TCR derives from a human donor in a cohort sampled during active COVID-19. The CDR3 sequence: CASSSVSGIPYEQYF. The CDR3 region has the DNA TGTGCCAGCAGTTCAGTCAGCGGGATTCCCTACGAGCAGTACTTC.